This T cell receptor beta chain derives from a study of vaccination and CD4 T cells after COVID-19. The V end was cut by 2 bases, the J end by 4 bases, with 24 bases between. This CDR3 is 19 amino acids long. Germline CDR1 and CDR2: MNHEY and SVGAGI. This clonotype was picked up a small number of times. The target antigen is unknown. Treatment here: roughly 10-day PBMC culture with coronavirus spike peptide pools or control peptides (ViraFEST assay). The Oncomine TCR Beta short-read assay generated sequence data from the DNA of cultured CD4+ T cells. TCRdb re-analysed the PCR reads in MiXCR, keeping a single row per CDR3 protein. The repertoire includes 3,600 or so distinct CDR3 sequences, 15% to 20% of them detected once, and about 25% sits in the top ten.

The TCR comes from a human donor who had recovered from COVID-19. The sample was CD4+ T cells from blood, cultured in vitro. The chain recombines TRBV6-5 with TRBJ1-3; a possible D gene is TRBD1 (6 bases). CDR3 nucleotides: TGTGCCAGCAGTTACACGTTCCAATTGACAGGACCGGGGGGAAACACCATATATTTT. This codes for CASSYTFQLTGPGGNTIYF.